This T cell receptor (beta chain) was captured by sequencing in a study of cytomegalovirus exposure and HLA in healthy donors. CDR1 and CDR2 from the germline V gene are SGHTA and FQGTGA. This CDR3 spans 15 amino acids. Trimming shortened V by 1 base and J by 0 bases, and 9 bases separated the two germline ends. In its sample, this clone was seen once. The antigen is not known. Study-wide results and caveats: Association of a missense DCLRE1C variant with TCR beta V- and J-gene trimming was reported in a later analysis. Later analysis showed most CMV-associated TCR beta chains appearing HLA-restricted. Reports credit the classifier with highly specific, highly sensitive diagnosis of cytomegalovirus status.

The donors comprised healthy bone marrow donors. The PCR had 60 Vbeta and 13 Jbeta primers. Sequencing used immunoSEQ multiplex PCR; TCRdb keeps in-frame clones, though not all of them. In the table there are 120,000 or so clones, around 80% of which are singletons. Sequencing was done on a sample of PBMCs. The clonotype comes from a female donor in good health and CMV-seronegative. This sequence joins TRBV7-3 and TRBJ1-2; no clear D. As DNA, the CDR3 is TGTGCCAGCAGCTTAAGTCGGGAGGCTAACTATGGCTACACCTTC. Amino acids: CASSLSREANYGYTF.